The present T cell receptor beta chain was sequenced within a study of cytomegalovirus exposure and HLA in healthy donors. 13 Jbeta primers and 60 Vbeta primers were used for the PCR. The repertoire was sequenced with immunoSEQ multiplex PCR; TCRdb's copy has only in-frame clones and lacks some. The sample includes 100,000 to 150,000 clones, about 75% seen only once; the top ten take around 30%. For this clone: Its antigen is unknown.

Notes on the study in general: A later analysis linked a missense variant in DCLRE1C to the trimming of TCR beta V and J genes.

Germline lookup yields CDR1 MNHNS and CDR2 SASEGT. CDR3 size: 14 residues. Germline trimming cut 6 bases from V and 0 bases from J; bases unmatched to any gene: 5. The chain has TRBV6-1 and TRBJ2-7, with 7 nucleotides matching TRBD2. Specimen: PBMCs. This TCR came from a man aged 55 to 69 in good health and CMV-seropositive. Here the CDR3 reads CASRDGGSSYEQYF. CDR3 sequence (DNA): TGTGCCAGCAGGGATGGCGGGAGCTCCTACGAGCAGTACTTC.